This record concerns one T cell receptor (beta chain) sequence. The clone's antigen remains unknown. No base qualities exist here, and no much larger clone lies one base off it. Library method: the immunoSEQ multiplex PCR assay. TCRdb took over this immuneACCESS table, retaining in-frame rearrangements with V and J assigned. Such tables are incomplete; in checked studies, under half of the missing clones stem from an unresolved V gene, and the remainder is unexplained. The table for this sample lists roughly 30,000 clones; about 91% of them were counted only once. The top ten clones comprise about 6.4% of the sample. The CDR3 contains 13 residues, cysteine and phenylalanine counted. The read is trimmed to its CDR3 DNA, 39 bases read in frame from base 1. Ends trimmed: V by 3 bases, J by 5 bases; bases unmatched to a gene: 2. The germline V gene encodes CDR1 SGDLS and CDR2 YYNGEE. The sample belongs to a study of T cell changes during pregnancy in multiple sclerosis (dated by TCRdb to between 2017 and 2020). About the investigation overall: The study examined how the T cell repertoire changed over the course of pregnancy in women with multiple sclerosis.

This specimen consisted of CD8+ T cells from peripheral blood mononuclear cells, obtained after pregnancy. This sequence uses TRBV9 and TRBJ2-5, with 9 central nucleotides matching TRBD1. The TCR sequence derives from a female donor with multiple sclerosis, enrolled in a pregnancy study. Read as DNA, the sequence is TGTGCCAGCAGCGAGGACAGGGGTGAGACCCAGTACTTC. This sequence encodes CASSEDRGETQYF. The reference TRBV9 and TRBJ2-5 proteins fill in what lies around the CDR3, so the full variable domain reads DSGVTQTPKHLITATGQRVTLRCSPRSGDLSVYWYQQSLDQGLQFLIQYYNGEERAKGNILERFSAQQFPDLHSELNLSSLELGDSALYFCASSEDRGETQYFGPGTRLLVL.